The clone carrying this TCR beta chain occurred a few times. As yet, its antigen is unknown. This entry belongs to a study of T cell responses to AZD1222 COVID-19 vaccine. In the study overall: Pooling was applied to second doses at about 4 or about 12 weeks.

Generated by immunoSEQ multiplex PCR, the TCRdb table keeps only in-frame clones and is missing some. This table has 130,000 or so clones, 80% to 90% appearing once. Overall study findings and caveats: Repertoires were sampled only after the peak T cell response. Reportedly, nearly half of unique spike TCRs recognized epitopes outside B.1.351/B.1.1.7 mutations. Baseline seropositives among AZD1222 recipients totaled only six.

The CDR3 totals 14 residues. V was shortened by 1 base and J by 9 bases, with 10 bases between the two germline ends. Germline lookup yields CDR1 LGHNA and CDR2 YSLEER. The rearrangement links TRBV4-3 to TRBJ1-6; a weak D match, TRBD1 (5 bases). The material sequenced was peripheral blood, taken on day 0 of AZD1222 vaccination. This receptor was identified in an adult in good health. The CDR3 here is CASSQGGESSPLHF. The CDR3 nucleotides are TGCGCCAGCAGCCAAGGAGGGGAGAGTTCACCCCTCCACTTT.